The next 10 T cell receptor beta chains were all read from a single sample in a study of cytomegalovirus exposure and HLA in healthy donors. Generated by immunoSEQ multiplex PCR, the TCRdb table keeps only in-frame clones and is missing some. The sample carries 55,000 to 70,000 clones, about nine tenths recorded once. Sequenced: PBMCs. These receptors came from a man in his late teens or twenties in good health and CMV-seronegative.

The chain joins TRBV7-2 to TRBJ1-2; D is possibly TRBD1 (5 bases). V was clipped by 1 base and J by 3 bases, with 12 bases between them. Germline V gene data show CDR1 as SGHTA and CDR2 as FQGNSA. The CDR3 consists of 15 residues. CDR3 protein: CASSLVAGNYYGYTF. CDR3 DNA sequence: TGTGCCAGCAGCTTAGTGGCAGGGAATTACTATGGCTACACCTTC.

V is TRBV2 and J is TRBJ2-1; 10 nucleotides line up with TRBD2. V lost 1 base to trimming and J lost 5 bases; unmatched junction nucleotides: 2. CDR1 is SNHLY, CDR2 FYNNEI, per germline. This CDR3 comprises 15 residues. This CDR3 is CASSEGLAGHNEQFF. For the CDR3, the DNA is TGTGCCAGCAGTGAAGGACTAGCGGGTCACAATGAGCAGTTCTTC.

DNA of the CDR3: TGTGCCAGCAGTTTATCGCAGGATAACGAGCAGTACTTC. It is translated as CASSLSQDNEQYF. V and J are TRBV28 and TRBJ2-7; no firm D call. The germline V gene encodes CDR1 MDHEN and CDR2 SYDVKM. The ends were cut back, 1 base at V and 5 bases at J, with 9 bases in the middle. The CDR3 contains 13 residues.

This sequence joins TRBV28 and TRBJ2-1; D is uncertain. Germline loops: CDR1 MDHEN, CDR2 SYDVKM. V lost 4 bases and J lost 5, with 9 bases in between. This CDR3 has 13 amino acids. CDR3 sequence reads: CASSYSPNNEQFF. CDR3 in DNA: TGTGCCAGCAGTTACTCCCCGAACAATGAGCAGTTCTTC.

CDR3 coding DNA: TGTGCCAGCAGTTACTCCCGACAGGGCGGTGGCGATACGCAGTATTTT. This encodes CASSYSRQGGGDTQYF. The gene calls are TRBV6-5 and TRBJ2-3; 7 nucleotides agree with TRBD1. J gave up 6 bases and V 0 bases, and 9 bases lay outside the gene matches. Looked up from germline, CDR1 is MNHEY and CDR2 is SVGAGI. This CDR3 is 16 amino acids long.

The genes are TRBV10-3 and TRBJ2-7, with TRBD1 matching over 11 bases. Trimming took 9 bases from V and 7 from J; bases not matched to a gene: 8. Germline V CDR1 and CDR2: ENHRY, SYGVKD. CDR3 length: 13 residues. CDR3 in DNA: TGTGCCATACGAGGACAGGGGGCGGGGGAGCAGTACTTC. This gives the protein CAIRGQGAGEQYF.

The chain employs TRBV28 and TRBJ1-2; D is possibly TRBD1 (6 bases). Germline lookup yields CDR1 MDHEN and CDR2 SYDVKM. V gave up 3 bases and J gave up 5 bases, with 19 bases separating them. The CDR3 is 16 residues long. The CDR3: CASSLVGRGYGYGYTF. The CDR3, as DNA: TGTGCCAGCAGTTTGGTGGGTAGGGGGTATGGATATGGCTACACCTTC.

The chain combines TRBV7-2 with TRBJ2-5; no clear D. The CDR3 is 11 amino acids. V was clipped by 5 bases and J by 5 bases, with 6 bases between them. CDR1 and CDR2 from the germline V gene are SGHTA and FQGNSA. The CDR3 sequence: CASSPRETQYF. CDR3 DNA sequence: TGTGCCAGCAGCCCCAGGGAGACCCAGTACTTC.

The rearrangement joins TRBV6-6 to TRBJ1-3, with D tentatively TRBD1 (6 bases). The CDR3 has 15 amino acids. V lost 6 bases, J lost 4 bases, and 16 bases lay in between. Germline V gene sequence: CDR1 MNHNY, CDR2 SVGAGI (reference sequence). The CDR3 DNA sequence: TGTGCCAGCAGCTACACAGGGAAGGGAGGAAACACCATATATTTT. Translating it yields CASSYTGKGGNTIYF.

The V and J genes are TRBV27 and TRBJ2-1; 10 nucleotides match TRBD2. J lost 6 bases, V lost 2 bases, and 4 bases had no gene match. Germline assignment: CDR1 MNHEY and CDR2 SMNVEV (reference sequence). The CDR3 length is 15 residues. As DNA, the CDR3 is TGTGCCAGCAGTTTAAGCAGCGGGGGGGGCAATGAGCAGTTCTTC. Translation: CASSLSSGGGNEQFF.